These T cell receptor beta chains were read from a single sample in a study of technical replicates of blood from a handful of donors. Some clones are missing from TCRdb's copy, which holds only in-frame ones; the method was immunoSEQ multiplex PCR. The repertoire holds tens of thousands of clones, more than 95% seen once, with around 0.15% in the top ten. The specimen was T cells isolated from PBMCs. All receptors derive from a human donor in good health. The CDR3 runs from the conserved cysteine through the conserved F or W. The D gene is left open where the match is weak. Some rows mark clone size as missing; the rest say once, few, many or name a class of expanded clone.

D: TRBD2; J: TRBJ2-3; V: TRBV2; size: .; DNA: TGTGCCAGCAGTGATGGACTAGAGGTGGATACGCAGTATTTT; CDR3: CASSDGLEVDTQYF
D: .; J: TRBJ2-5; V: TRBV28; size: .; DNA: TGTGCCAGCAGTTTATGGGGAGAGTCTCAAGAGACCCAGTACTTC; CDR3: CASSLWGESQETQYF
D: TRBD2; J: TRBJ2-5; V: TRBV14; size: .; DNA: TGTGCCAGCAGCCTAGCGGGAGGGGCGGAGACCCAGTACTTC; CDR3: CASSLAGGAETQYF
D: TRBD1; J: TRBJ2-1; V: TRBV5-1; size: .; DNA: TGCACCAGCAGCTCCCCGGACAGGGGGCCCTACAATGAGCAGTTCTTC; CDR3: CTSSSPDRGPYNEQFF
D: .; J: TRBJ2-5; V: TRBV6-5; size: .; DNA: TGTGCCAGCAGTTACTCGATCAGACAAGAGACCCAGTACTTC; CDR3: CASSYSIRQETQYF
D: .; J: TRBJ1-2; V: TRBV19; size: .; DNA: TGTGCCAGTAGTTCGGACAGAACATATGGCTACACCTTC; CDR3: CASSSDRTYGYTF
D: TRBD1; J: TRBJ2-3; V: TRBV2; size: .; DNA: TGTGCCAGCAGGGGACAGGGAGACCTCGGAAGGAATTTT; CDR3: CASRGQGDLGRNF
D: TRBD2; J: TRBJ2-7; V: TRBV4-1; size: .; DNA: TGCGCCAGCAGCCGCGAACCCGGGACTAGCGGCTACGAGCAGTACTTC; CDR3: CASSREPGTSGYEQYF
D: .; J: TRBJ1-2; V: TRBV7-9; size: .; DNA: TGTGCCAGCAGCCGGGGGACCGACTATGGCTACACCTTC; CDR3: CASSRGTDYGYTF
D: .; J: TRBJ1-1; V: TRBV7-9; size: .; DNA: TGTGCCAGCAGCTCAACCCATTCTGGGCGAGAGGGTGAAGCTTTCTTT; CDR3: CASSSTHSGREGEAFF
D: .; J: TRBJ1-2; V: TRBV6-5; size: .; DNA: TGTGCCAGCAGTTTAAGGGGGACGGTTGAGGGCTACACCTTC; CDR3: CASSLRGTVEGYTF
D: .; J: TRBJ1-1; V: TRBV5-1; size: .; DNA: TGCGCCAGCAGCTTGGCAGAGCGCACTGAAGCTTTCTTT; CDR3: CASSLAERTEAFF
D: .; J: TRBJ1-4; V: TRBV28; size: .; DNA: TGTGCCAGCACTCCATTGGTGGGCAAAGAAAAACTGTTTTTT; CDR3: CASTPLVGKEKLFF
D: .; J: TRBJ1-3; V: TRBV6-5; size: .; DNA: TGTGCCAGCAGGCCGGACACAGGCTCTGGAAACACCATATATTTT; CDR3: CASRPDTGSGNTIYF
D: TRBD2; J: TRBJ2-7; V: TRBV29-1; size: .; DNA: TGCAGCGTTGAAACGTCTCTAGCGGGCTACGAGCAGTACTTC; CDR3: CSVETSLAGYEQYF
D: TRBD2; J: TRBJ2-1; V: TRBV19; size: .; DNA: TGTGCCAGTAATTTAGGGACTAACAATGAGCAGTTCTTC; CDR3: CASNLGTNNEQFF
D: .; J: TRBJ1-2; V: TRBV11-3; size: .; DNA: TGTGCCAGCAGCTCCGTGATGCGGGGAGGCTACACCTTC; CDR3: CASSSVMRGGYTF
D: .; J: TRBJ2-1; V: TRBV2; size: .; DNA: TGTGCCAGCAGTGAAGACGGGGGTTTTGTCAATGAGCAGTTCTTC; CDR3: CASSEDGGFVNEQFF
D: TRBD1; J: TRBJ1-2; V: TRBV25-1; size: .; DNA: TGTGCCAGCAGTGTTACAGGGGGCTATGGCTACACCTTC; CDR3: CASSVTGGYGYTF
D: .; J: TRBJ2-2; V: TRBV19; size: .; DNA: TGTGCCAGTAAAACCACCGGCCTAGACAACACCGGGGAGCTGTTTTTT; CDR3: CASKTTGLDNTGELFF
D: TRBD1; J: TRBJ1-1; V: TRBV19; size: .; DNA: TGTGCCAGTAGTATAGATCCCGTGGCAGGGGGTCCACTGAACACTGAAGCTTTCTTT; CDR3: CASSIDPVAGGPLNTEAFF
D: .; J: TRBJ2-2; V: TRBV5-4; size: .; DNA: TGTGCCAGCAGCTTGGCCGGGGTCGCGACCGGGGAGCTGTTTTTT; CDR3: CASSLAGVATGELFF
D: .; J: TRBJ1-6; V: TRBV5-1; size: .; DNA: TGCGCCAGCAGCTCCGGACAGTACGATTCACCCCTCCACTTT; CDR3: CASSSGQYDSPLHF
D: .; J: TRBJ2-7; V: TRBV18; size: .; DNA: TGTGCCAGCTCACAGAGAGACAGGACGACCTACGAGCAGTACTTC; CDR3: CASSQRDRTTYEQYF
D: .; J: TRBJ2-7; V: TRBV5-1; size: .; DNA: TGCGCCAGCAGCTTGGAACACCGGGGGATATACGAGCAGTACTTC; CDR3: CASSLEHRGIYEQYF
D: .; J: TRBJ2-7; V: TRBV27; size: once; DNA: TGTGCCAGCAGTTTTTCAACTAGCCCCTACGAGCAGTACTTC; CDR3: CASSFSTSPYEQYF
D: TRBD2; J: TRBJ2-1; V: TRBV4-1; size: .; DNA: TGCGCCAGCAGCCAAGAAGCGGCTAGCGGGTGGATTGACAATGAGCAGTTCTTC; CDR3: CASSQEAASGWIDNEQFF
D: TRBD1; J: TRBJ2-1; V: TRBV7-9; size: .; DNA: TGTGCCAGCAGCTTGAGCAGTAGACAGGGAGCCTACAATGAGCAGTTCTTC; CDR3: CASSLSSRQGAYNEQFF
D: .; J: TRBJ2-5; V: TRBV10-3; size: .; DNA: TGTGCCATCAGTGAGCACGGTCAAGAGACCCAGTACTTC; CDR3: CAISEHGQETQYF
D: .; J: TRBJ2-7; V: TRBV28; size: .; DNA: TGTGCCAGCTCTCTTACATTTAATCCGTACGAGCAGTACTTC; CDR3: CASSLTFNPYEQYF
D: .; J: TRBJ2-7; V: TRBV7-9; size: .; DNA: TGTGCCAGCAGCCCATACGGTGGGCTCTCCTACGAGCAGTACTTC; CDR3: CASSPYGGLSYEQYF
D: TRBD1; J: TRBJ1-2; V: TRBV5-4; size: .; DNA: TGTGCCAGCAGCTATACAGGGGACGTTGGCTACACCTTC; CDR3: CASSYTGDVGYTF
D: TRBD2; J: TRBJ2-5; V: TRBV27; size: once; DNA: TGTGCCACATCTCGGGCGGGAGATAATCAAGAGACCCAGTACTTC; CDR3: CATSRAGDNQETQYF
D: TRBD2; J: TRBJ2-2; V: TRBV4-1; size: .; DNA: TGCGCCAGCAGCCAGAAGATAGCGGGAGTAATGGCCGGGGAGCTGTTTTTT; CDR3: CASSQKIAGVMAGELFF
D: .; J: TRBJ2-2; V: TRBV7-8; size: .; DNA: TGTGCCAGCAGCTTCTGGGCGGGGGAGCTGTTTTTT; CDR3: CASSFWAGELFF
D: TRBD1; J: TRBJ2-5; V: TRBV18; size: .; DNA: TGTGCCAGCTCACCGTCGCAACAGGGGGCACGGGAGACCCAGTACTTC; CDR3: CASSPSQQGARETQYF
D: TRBD1; J: TRBJ2-1; V: TRBV5-1; size: once; DNA: TGCGCCAGCAGCTTGGTTGCCGGACAGGGTTACAATGAGCAGTTCTTC; CDR3: CASSLVAGQGYNEQFF
D: .; J: TRBJ2-1; V: TRBV29-1; size: .; DNA: TGCAGCGTAACAGGGCGTTTGGTGAATGAGCAGTTCTTC; CDR3: CSVTGRLVNEQFF
D: .; J: TRBJ1-6; V: TRBV5-4; size: .; DNA: TGTGCCAGCAGCTCCGGACAGCTTAATTCACCCCTCCACTTT; CDR3: CASSSGQLNSPLHF
D: TRBD1; J: TRBJ2-7; V: TRBV7-9; size: .; DNA: TGTGCCAGCAGCTTCTTTTCAGGACAGGGGCTCTACGAGCAGTACTTC; CDR3: CASSFFSGQGLYEQYF